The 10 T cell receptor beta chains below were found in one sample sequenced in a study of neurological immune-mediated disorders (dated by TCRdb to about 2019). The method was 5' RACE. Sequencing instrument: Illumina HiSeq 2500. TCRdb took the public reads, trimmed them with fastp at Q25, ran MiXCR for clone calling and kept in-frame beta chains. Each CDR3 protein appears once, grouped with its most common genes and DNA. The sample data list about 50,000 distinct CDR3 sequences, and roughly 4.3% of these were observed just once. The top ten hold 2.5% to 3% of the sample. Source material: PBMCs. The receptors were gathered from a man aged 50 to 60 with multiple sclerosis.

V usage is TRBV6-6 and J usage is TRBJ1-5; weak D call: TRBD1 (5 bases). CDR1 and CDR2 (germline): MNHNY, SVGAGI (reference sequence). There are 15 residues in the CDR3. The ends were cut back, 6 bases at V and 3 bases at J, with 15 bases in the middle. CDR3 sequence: CASSLPGRNNQPQHF. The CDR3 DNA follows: TGTGCCAGCAGCTTACCGGGACGGAACAATCAGCCCCAGCATTTT.

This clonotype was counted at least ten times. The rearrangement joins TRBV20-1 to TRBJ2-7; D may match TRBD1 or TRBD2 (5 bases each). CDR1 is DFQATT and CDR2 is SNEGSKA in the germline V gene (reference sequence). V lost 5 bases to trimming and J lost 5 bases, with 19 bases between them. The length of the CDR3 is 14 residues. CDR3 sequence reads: CSADGTGSRHEQYF. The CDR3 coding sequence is TGCAGTGCTGATGGGACGGGGAGCCGACACGAGCAGTACTTC.

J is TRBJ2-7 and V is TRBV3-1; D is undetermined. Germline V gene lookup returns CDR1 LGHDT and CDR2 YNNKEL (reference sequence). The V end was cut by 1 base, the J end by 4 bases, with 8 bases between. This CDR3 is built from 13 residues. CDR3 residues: CASSQGTAYEQYF. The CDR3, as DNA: TGTGCCAGCAGCCAAGGGACCGCATACGAGCAGTACTTC.

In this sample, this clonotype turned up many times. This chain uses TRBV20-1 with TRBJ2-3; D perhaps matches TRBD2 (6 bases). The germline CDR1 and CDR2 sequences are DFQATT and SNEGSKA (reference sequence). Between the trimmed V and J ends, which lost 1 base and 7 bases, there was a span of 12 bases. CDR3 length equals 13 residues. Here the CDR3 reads CSARGRGEHTQYF. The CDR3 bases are TGCAGTGCTAGAGGTCGCGGGGAGCATACGCAGTATTTT.

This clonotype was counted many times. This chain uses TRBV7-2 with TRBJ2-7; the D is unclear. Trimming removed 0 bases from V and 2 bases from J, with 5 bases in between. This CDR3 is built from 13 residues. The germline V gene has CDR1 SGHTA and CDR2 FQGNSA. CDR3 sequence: CASSLAPPYEQYF. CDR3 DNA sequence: TGTGCCAGCAGCTTAGCGCCCCCCTACGAGCAGTACTTC.

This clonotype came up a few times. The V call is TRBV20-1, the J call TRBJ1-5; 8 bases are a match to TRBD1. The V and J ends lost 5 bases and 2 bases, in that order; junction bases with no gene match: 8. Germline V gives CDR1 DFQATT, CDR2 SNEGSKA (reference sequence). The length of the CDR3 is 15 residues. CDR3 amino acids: CSAPSDRAGNQPQHF. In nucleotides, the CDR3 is TGCAGTGCTCCCTCGGACAGGGCGGGCAATCAGCCCCAGCATTTT.

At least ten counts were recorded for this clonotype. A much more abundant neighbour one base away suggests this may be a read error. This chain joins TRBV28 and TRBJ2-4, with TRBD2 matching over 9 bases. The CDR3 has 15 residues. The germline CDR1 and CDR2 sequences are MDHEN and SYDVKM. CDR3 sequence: CASIGRGLAKKIQYF. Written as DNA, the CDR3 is TGTGCCAGCATCGGACGGGGACTAGCCAAAAAAATTCAGTACTTC.

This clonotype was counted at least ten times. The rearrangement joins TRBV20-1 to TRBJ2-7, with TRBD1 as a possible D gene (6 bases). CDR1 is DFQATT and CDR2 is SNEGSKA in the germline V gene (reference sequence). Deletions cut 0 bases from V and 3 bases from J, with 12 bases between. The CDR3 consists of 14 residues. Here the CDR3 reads CSARDHRESYEQYF. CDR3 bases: TGCAGTGCTAGAGATCACAGGGAAAGCTACGAGCAGTACTTC.

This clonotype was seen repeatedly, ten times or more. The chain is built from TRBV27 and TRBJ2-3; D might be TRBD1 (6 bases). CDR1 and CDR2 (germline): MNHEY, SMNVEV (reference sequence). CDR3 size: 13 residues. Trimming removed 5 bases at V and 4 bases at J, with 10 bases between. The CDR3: CASSVQGADTQYF. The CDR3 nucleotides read TGTGCCAGCAGTGTACAGGGCGCAGATACGCAGTATTTT.

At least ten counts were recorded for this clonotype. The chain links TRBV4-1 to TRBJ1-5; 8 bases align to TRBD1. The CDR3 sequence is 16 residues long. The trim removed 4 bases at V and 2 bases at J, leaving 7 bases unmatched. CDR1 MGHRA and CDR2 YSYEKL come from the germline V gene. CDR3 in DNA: TGCGCCAGCAGCCGATACCAGGGGGCCCGCAATCAGCCCCAGCATTTT. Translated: CASSRYQGARNQPQHF.